This T cell receptor beta chain appears in the sequencing data of a study of blood T cell repertoires in COVID-19. The CDR3 covers 13 residues. Trimming cost V 6 bases and J 4 bases, with 13 bases left between them. Generated by immunoSEQ multiplex PCR, the TCRdb table keeps only in-frame clones and is missing some. The sample shows more than 250,000 clones, 70% to 90% of them seen only once. The sequenced sample consisted of PBMCs or T cells enriched from blood (not recorded which). The V and J genes are TRBV12-3 or TRBV12-4 and TRBJ2-7; D gene uncertain. The sequence was collected from a man aged 25 to 45 who had recovered from COVID-19. This CDR3 is CASRSTLEYEQYF. In DNA, the CDR3 is TGTGCCAGCAGATCTACCTTGGAGTACGAGCAGTACTTC.